Listed below are T cell receptor beta chains from one sample, sequenced in a study of response to subunit inactivated influenza vaccine. Using its own MiXCR run on the RT-PCR reads, TCRdb lists one record per CDR3 protein. The table has roughly 290,000 distinct CDR3 sequences, around a fifth seen once; the top ten hold roughly 10%. The sequences come from PBMCs from blood, collected less than 22 months after vaccination. These receptors all come from a man in his fifties or sixties who received an inactivated influenza vaccine. CDR3s include the opening cysteine and the closing phenylalanine or tryptophan. The order of the fields is J gene, V gene, clone size, D gene, CDR3 DNA, CDR3 protein. The D gene is left open where the match is weak. The size of a clone is reported for some rows only, either as once, few or many, or as a class for expanded clones.

J: TRBJ1-2; V: TRBV20-1; size: NA; D: TRBD1; DNA: TGCAGTGTTTCATTGGACGGGGGACAGCATGGCTACACCTTC; CDR3: CSVSLDGGQHGYTF
J: TRBJ1-5; V: TRBV20-1; size: few; D: NA; DNA: TGCAGTGCCGCGGGCGAGCCAAGCAATCAGCCCCAGCATTTT; CDR3: CSAAGEPSNQPQHF
J: TRBJ1-6; V: TRBV5-1; size: many; D: NA; DNA: TGCGCCAGTTCACAGGCACCCTATAATTCACCCCTCCACTTT; CDR3: CASSQAPYNSPLHF
J: TRBJ2-3; V: TRBV20-1; size: NA; D: TRBD2; DNA: TGCAGTGCGCGGGCGGGGGGCCCTAGCACAGATACGCAGTATTTT; CDR3: CSARAGGPSTDTQYF
J: TRBJ1-1; V: TRBV20-1; size: many; D: NA; DNA: TGCAGTGCTAGAGATCGGGGGGGGTGGACTGAAGCTTTCTTT; CDR3: CSARDRGGWTEAFF
J: TRBJ1-2; V: TRBV20-1; size: few; D: NA; DNA: TGCAGTGCTAGATTCTTGACAAAGGGCTACACCTTC; CDR3: CSARFLTKGYTF
J: TRBJ1-5; V: TRBV5-1; size: many; D: TRBD1; DNA: TGCGCCAGCAGCGTGACAGGGGGCAATCAGCCCCAGCATTTT; CDR3: CASSVTGGNQPQHF
J: TRBJ2-3; V: TRBV3-1; size: few; D: NA; DNA: TGTGCCAGCAGCCAATCATTAATGGCGGGACTCACAGATACGCAGTATTTT; CDR3: CASSQSLMAGLTDTQYF
J: TRBJ1-2; V: TRBV4-3; size: many; D: NA; DNA: TGCGCCAGCAGCCAAGACTCTGGCGGTACTAACTATGGCTACACCTTC; CDR3: CASSQDSGGTNYGYTF
J: TRBJ1-1; V: TRBV20-1; size: NA; D: NA; DNA: TGCAGTGCTCGGGGGGGACTGAACACTGAAGCTTTCTTT; CDR3: CSARGGLNTEAFF
J: TRBJ1-6; V: TRBV10-3; size: many; D: TRBD1; DNA: TGTGCCATCAGTGACAGGGGGTCGGATTCACCCCTCCACTTT; CDR3: CAISDRGSDSPLHF
J: TRBJ2-1; V: TRBV28; size: few; D: NA; DNA: TGTGCCAGCAGTTCCCCTGGGGGTCCTTACAATGAGCAGTTCTTC; CDR3: CASSSPGGPYNEQFF
J: TRBJ2-2; V: TRBV10-3; size: few; D: TRBD2; DNA: TGTGCCATTACGACTAGCGGGACCGGGGAGCTGTTTTTT; CDR3: CAITTSGTGELFF
J: TRBJ1-5; V: TRBV5-5; size: many; D: NA; DNA: TGTGCCAGCAGCTGGGAACAGGGTAAACAGCCCCAGCATTTT; CDR3: CASSWEQGKQPQHF
J: TRBJ1-1; V: TRBV5-1; size: many; D: NA; DNA: TGCGCCAGCAGCCCAGGGGATTTGAACACTGAAGCTTTCTTT; CDR3: CASSPGDLNTEAFF
J: TRBJ2-1; V: TRBV30; size: few; D: NA; DNA: TGTGCCTGGGACCTATCGGGGGTAGATGAGCAGTTCTTC; CDR3: CAWDLSGVDEQFF
J: TRBJ2-5; V: TRBV24-1; size: few; D: TRBD2; DNA: TGTGCCACCAGTGCCGTGGGACTAGCGGGAGAGACCCAGTACTTC; CDR3: CATSAVGLAGETQYF
J: TRBJ1-1; V: TRBV4-3; size: few; D: TRBD1; DNA: TGCGCCAGCAGCACCGGGACAGGGGGCCCCTACTGGGCTTTCTTT; CDR3: CASSTGTGGPYWAFF
J: TRBJ2-1; V: TRBV20-1; size: NA; D: TRBD2; DNA: TGCAGTGCCCACGGGGGGACCAGCCAAATCTCCTACAATGAGCAGTTCTTC; CDR3: CSAHGGTSQISYNEQFF
J: TRBJ1-1; V: TRBV7-9; size: NA; D: NA; DNA: TGTGCCAGCAGCTTACAAGGGGGTGACACTGAAGCTTTCTTT; CDR3: CASSLQGGDTEAFF
J: TRBJ1-4; V: TRBV11-1; size: few; D: NA; DNA: TGTGCCAGCAGCTCAGGGCGGTTGGAGCCAACCGGCGGTAATGAAAAACTGTTTTTT; CDR3: CASSSGRLEPTGGNEKLFF
J: TRBJ2-5; V: TRBV6-2/TRBV6-3; size: few; D: TRBD2; DNA: TGTGCCAGCAGTTACCCCAGACGGGAGGCACCACCCCAATGGAGGTGGACCCAGTACTTC; CDR3: CASSYPRREAPPQWRWTQYF